Below, one T cell receptor (beta chain) is given with its context. The record originates from a study of blood T cell repertoires in COVID-19. The V and J ends lost 0 bases and 4 bases respectively, with 11 bases between them. The length of the CDR3 is 15 residues. Germline CDR1 reads SGHRS; CDR2 reads YFSETQ. Data came from immunoSEQ multiplex PCR; TCRdb stores just in-frame clones and leaves some out. The data contain about 250,000 clones, about 83% of them singletons. Sequenced sample: peripheral blood. The chain combines TRBV5-1 with TRBJ2-1; tentatively, D is TRBD1 (6 bases). The TCR sequence derives from a human donor in a cohort sampled during active COVID-19. As DNA, the CDR3 is TGCGCCAGCAGCTTGGAGTGGACAGAATACAATGAGCAGTTCTTC. Residues: CASSLEWTEYNEQFF.